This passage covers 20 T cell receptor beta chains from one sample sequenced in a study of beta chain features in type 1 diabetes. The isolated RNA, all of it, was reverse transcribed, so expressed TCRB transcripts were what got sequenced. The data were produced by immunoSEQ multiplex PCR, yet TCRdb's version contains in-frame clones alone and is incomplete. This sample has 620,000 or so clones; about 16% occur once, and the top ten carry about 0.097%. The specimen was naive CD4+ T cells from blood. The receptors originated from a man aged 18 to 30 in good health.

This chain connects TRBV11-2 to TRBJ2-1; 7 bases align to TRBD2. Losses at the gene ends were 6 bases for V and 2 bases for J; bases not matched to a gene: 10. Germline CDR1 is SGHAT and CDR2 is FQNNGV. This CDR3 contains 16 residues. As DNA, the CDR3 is TGTGCCAGCAGTAAAGGTCTAGCGGATCCCTACAATGAGCAGTTCTTC. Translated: CASSKGLADPYNEQFF.

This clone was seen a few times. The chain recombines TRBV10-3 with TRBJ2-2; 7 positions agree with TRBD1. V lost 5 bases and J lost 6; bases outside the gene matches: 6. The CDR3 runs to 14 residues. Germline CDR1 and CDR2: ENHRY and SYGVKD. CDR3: CAISLLTGAGELFF. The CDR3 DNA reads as TGTGCCATCAGTCTGCTAACAGGGGCCGGGGAGCTGTTTTTT.

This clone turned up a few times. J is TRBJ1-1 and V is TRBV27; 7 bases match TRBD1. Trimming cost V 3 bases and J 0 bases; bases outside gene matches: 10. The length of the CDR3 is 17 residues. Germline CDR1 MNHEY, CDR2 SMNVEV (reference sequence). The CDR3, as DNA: TGTGCCAGCAGTTTCCACAGGGGCTCAAGGATGAACACTGAAGCTTTCTTT. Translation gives CASSFHRGSRMNTEAFF.

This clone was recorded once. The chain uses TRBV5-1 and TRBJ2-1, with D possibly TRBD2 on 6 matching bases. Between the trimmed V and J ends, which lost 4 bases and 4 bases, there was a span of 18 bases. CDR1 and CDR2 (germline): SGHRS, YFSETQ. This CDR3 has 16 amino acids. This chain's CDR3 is CASSVGLHGGYNEQFF. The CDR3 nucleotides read TGCGCCAGCAGCGTAGGACTACACGGAGGATACAATGAGCAGTTCTTC.

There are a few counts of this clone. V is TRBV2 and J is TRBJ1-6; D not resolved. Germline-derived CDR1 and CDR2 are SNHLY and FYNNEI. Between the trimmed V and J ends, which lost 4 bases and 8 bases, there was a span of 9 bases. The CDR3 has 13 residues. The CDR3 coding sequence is TGTGCCAGCAGTGGAGAAAACCATTCACCCCTCCACTTT. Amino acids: CASSGENHSPLHF.

The CDR3 DNA reads TGTGCCATCTCTTCCATCAGCAATCAGCCCCAGCATTTT. This sequence encodes CAISSISNQPQHF. V usage is TRBV19 and J usage is TRBJ1-5; the D is unclear. From germline, CDR1 is LNHDA and CDR2 SQIVND (reference sequence). The CDR3 sequence is 13 residues long. Trimming took 10 bases from V and 1 from J, leaving 11 bases between them.

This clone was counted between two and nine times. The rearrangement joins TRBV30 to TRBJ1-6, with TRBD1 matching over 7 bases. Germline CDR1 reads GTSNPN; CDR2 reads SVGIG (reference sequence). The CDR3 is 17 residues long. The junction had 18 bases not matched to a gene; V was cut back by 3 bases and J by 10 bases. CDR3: CAWSRDSLGRGVSPLHF. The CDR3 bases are TGTGCCTGGAGCCGGGACAGCCTAGGGAGGGGGGTCTCACCCCTCCACTTT.

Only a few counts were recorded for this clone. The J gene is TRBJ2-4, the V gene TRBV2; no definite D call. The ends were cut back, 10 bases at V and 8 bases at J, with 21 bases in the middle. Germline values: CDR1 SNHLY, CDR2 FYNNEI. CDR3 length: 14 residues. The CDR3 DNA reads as TGTGCCAACCGGGCCGAGATAACTTCGGACATTCAGTACTTC. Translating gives CANRAEITSDIQYF.

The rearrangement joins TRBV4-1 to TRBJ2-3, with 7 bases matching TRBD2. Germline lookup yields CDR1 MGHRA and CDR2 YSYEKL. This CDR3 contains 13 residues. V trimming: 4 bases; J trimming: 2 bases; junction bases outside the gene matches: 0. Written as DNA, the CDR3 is TGCGCCAGCAGCCGGGACTACACAGATACGCAGTATTTT. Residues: CASSRDYTDTQYF.

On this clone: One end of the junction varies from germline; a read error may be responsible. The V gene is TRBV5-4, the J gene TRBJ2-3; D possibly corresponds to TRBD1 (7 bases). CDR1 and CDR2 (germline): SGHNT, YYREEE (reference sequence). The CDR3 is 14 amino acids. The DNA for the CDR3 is TGTGCCAGCAGGTTGGACAGGCCCGCGGGGTTGCAGTATTTT. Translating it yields CASRLDRPAGLQYF.

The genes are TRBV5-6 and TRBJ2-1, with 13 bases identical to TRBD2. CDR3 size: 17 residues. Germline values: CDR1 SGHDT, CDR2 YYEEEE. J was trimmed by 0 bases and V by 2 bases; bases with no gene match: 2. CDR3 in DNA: TGTGCCAGCAGCTTCCGGACTAGCGGGAGCTCCTACAATGAGCAGTTCTTC. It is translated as CASSFRTSGSSYNEQFF.

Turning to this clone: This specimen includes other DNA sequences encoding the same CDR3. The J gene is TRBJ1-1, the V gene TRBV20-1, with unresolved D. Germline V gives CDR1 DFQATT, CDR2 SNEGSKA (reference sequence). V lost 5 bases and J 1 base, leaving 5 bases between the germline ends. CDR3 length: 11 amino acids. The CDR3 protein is CSAYRNTEAFF. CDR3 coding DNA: TGCAGTGCTTACAGGAACACTGAAGCTTTCTTT.

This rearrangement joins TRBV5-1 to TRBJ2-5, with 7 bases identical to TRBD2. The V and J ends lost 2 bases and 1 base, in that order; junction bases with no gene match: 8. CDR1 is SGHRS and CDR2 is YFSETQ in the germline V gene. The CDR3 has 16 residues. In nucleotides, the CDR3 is TGCGCCAGCAGCTTTAGGGGCGGGGGAGCCCAAGAGACCCAGTACTTC. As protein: CASSFRGGGAQETQYF.

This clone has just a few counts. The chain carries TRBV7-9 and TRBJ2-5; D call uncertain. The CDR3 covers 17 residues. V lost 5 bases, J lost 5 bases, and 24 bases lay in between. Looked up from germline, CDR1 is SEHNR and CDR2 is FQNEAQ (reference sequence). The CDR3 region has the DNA TGTGCCAGCAGCCCGCCGGGTCTACTATCCGGTGGGGAGACCCAGTACTTC. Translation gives CASSPPGLLSGGETQYF.

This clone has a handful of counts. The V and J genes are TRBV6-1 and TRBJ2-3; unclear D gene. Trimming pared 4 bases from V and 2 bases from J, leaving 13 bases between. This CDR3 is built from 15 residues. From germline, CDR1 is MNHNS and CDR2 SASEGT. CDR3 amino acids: CASSAPLTPTDTQYF. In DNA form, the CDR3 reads TGTGCCAGCAGTGCCCCGCTCACTCCCACAGATACGCAGTATTTT.

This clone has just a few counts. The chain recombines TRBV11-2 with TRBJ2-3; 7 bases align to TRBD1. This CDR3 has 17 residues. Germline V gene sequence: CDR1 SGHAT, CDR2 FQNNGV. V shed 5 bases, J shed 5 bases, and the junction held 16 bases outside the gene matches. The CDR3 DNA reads TGTGCCAGCAGCATTGGGGGCCTGCGACAGGGTCTAGATACGCAGTATTTT. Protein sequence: CASSIGGLRQGLDTQYF.

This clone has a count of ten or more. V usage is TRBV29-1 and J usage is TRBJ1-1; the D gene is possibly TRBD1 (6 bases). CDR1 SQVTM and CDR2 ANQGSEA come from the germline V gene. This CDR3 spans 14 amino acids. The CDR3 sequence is CTTAYAGGGTEAFF. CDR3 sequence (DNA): TGCACCACCGCATACGCGGGAGGGGGCACTGAAGCTTTCTTT.

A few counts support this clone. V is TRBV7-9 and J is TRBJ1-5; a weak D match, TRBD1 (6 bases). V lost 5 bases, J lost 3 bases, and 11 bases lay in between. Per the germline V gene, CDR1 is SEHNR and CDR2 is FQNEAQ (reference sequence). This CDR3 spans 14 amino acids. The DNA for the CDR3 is TGTGCCAGCAGCCGTGACAGGTACAATCAGCCCCAGCATTTT. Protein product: CASSRDRYNQPQHF. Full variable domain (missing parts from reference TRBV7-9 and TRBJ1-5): DTGVSQNPRHKITKRGQNVTFRCDPISEHNRLYWYRQTLGQGPEFLTYFQNEAQLEKSRLLSDRFSAERPKGSFSTLEIQRTEQGDSAMYLCASSRDRYNQPQHFGDGTRLSIL.

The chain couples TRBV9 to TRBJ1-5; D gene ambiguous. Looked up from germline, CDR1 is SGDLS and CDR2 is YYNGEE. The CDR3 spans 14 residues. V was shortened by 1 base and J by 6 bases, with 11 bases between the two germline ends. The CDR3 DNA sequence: TGTGCCAGCAGCGTAATGGGGTTTGGTCAGCCCCAGCATTTT. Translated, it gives CASSVMGFGQPQHF.

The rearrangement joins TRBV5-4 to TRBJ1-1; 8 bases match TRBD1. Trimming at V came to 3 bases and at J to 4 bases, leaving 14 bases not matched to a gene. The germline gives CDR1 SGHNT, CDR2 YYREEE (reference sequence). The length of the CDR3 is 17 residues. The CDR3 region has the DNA TGTGCCAGCAGCTCCGGGACAGGACCATTCCTCTCCACTGAAGCTTTCTTT. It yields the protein CASSSGTGPFLSTEAFF. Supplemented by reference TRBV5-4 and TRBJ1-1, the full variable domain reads ETGVTQSPTHLIKTRGQQVTLRCSSQSGHNTVSWYQQALGQGPQFIFQYYREEENGRGNFPPRFSGLQFPNYSSELNVNALELDDSALYLCASSSGTGPFLSTEAFFGQGTRLTVV.